A single sample gave rise to the 3 T cell receptor beta chains below, sequenced in a study of neurological immune-mediated disorders. MiXCR, applied by TCRdb to the 5' RACE reads, yields one record per CDR3 protein. The repertoire holds over 60,000 distinct CDR3 sequences, with less than 5.5% as singletons. The sequenced sample consisted of PBMCs. These receptor sequences come from a woman aged 25-40 years with multiple sclerosis.

In this sample, this clonotype turned up many times. Germline and junction disagree at one end, which may indicate a read error. The chain couples TRBV5-1 to TRBJ1-1, with 8 bases identical to TRBD1. The CDR3 spans 13 residues. CDR1 and CDR2 (germline): SGHRS, YFSETQ. CDR3 sequence: CASSPGQGTEAFF. DNA for the CDR3: TGTGCCAGCAGTCCAGGACAGGGTACTGAAGCTTTCTTT.

This clonotype has ten or more counts. V usage is TRBV7-9 and J usage is TRBJ2-7; 9 bases fit TRBD2. The V gene end was trimmed by 4 bases and the J gene end by 1 base; junction bases not matched to a gene: 5. The CDR3 consists of 15 residues. In germline, CDR1 is SEHNR, CDR2 FQNEAQ (reference sequence). The CDR3 sequence: CASSYLAGDSYEQYF. The DNA of the CDR3 is TGTGCCAGCAGCTATTTAGCGGGGGATTCCTACGAGCAGTACTTC.

The genes are TRBV28 and TRBJ1-4; 7 bases are shared with TRBD1. After removal of 1 base from V and 7 bases from J, the junction contained 12 bases not matched to a gene. CDR1 is MDHEN and CDR2 is SYDVKM in the germline V gene. The CDR3 is 17 amino acids. CDR3 loop: CASSLSGGGRRIEKLFF. For the CDR3, the DNA is TGTGCCAGCAGTTTATCCGGAGGGGGCAGGAGGATTGAAAAACTGTTTTTT.